Following are 25 T cell receptor beta chains from one sample sequenced in a study of cytomegalovirus exposure and HLA in healthy donors. PCR involved 60 Vbeta and 13 Jbeta primers. The data were produced by immunoSEQ multiplex PCR, yet TCRdb's version contains in-frame clones alone and is incomplete. The sample consists of roughly 170,000 clones, around 80% of them appearing once. Sequenced input: PBMCs. The receptors shown here come from a female donor in good health and CMV-seronegative.

The chain combines TRBV10-3 with TRBJ2-3; 9 bases are a match to TRBD1. Per the germline V gene, CDR1 is ENHRY and CDR2 is SYGVKD. The CDR3 is 16 residues long. J lost 6 bases, V lost 2 bases, and 9 bases had no gene match. CDR3 amino acids: CAISEGRTGATDTQYF. CDR3 coding DNA: TGTGCCATCAGTGAGGGCAGGACAGGGGCGACGGATACGCAGTATTTT.

The chain couples TRBV5-8 to TRBJ1-5; 8 bases line up with TRBD1. Germline V CDR1 and CDR2: SGHTS, YDEGEE. Trimming removed 4 bases from V and 0 bases from J; junction bases left unmatched: 3. CDR3 length: 15 amino acids. CDR3 DNA: TGTGCCAGCAGCCGGACAGGGTATAGCAATCAGCCCCAGCATTTT. This sequence encodes CASSRTGYSNQPQHF.

The rearrangement joins TRBV30 to TRBJ2-3, with TRBD1 matching over 12 bases. The ends lost 5 bases at V and 2 bases at J; junction bases unmatched: 2. This CDR3 comprises 14 residues. Germline assignment: CDR1 GTSNPN and CDR2 SVGIG (reference sequence). In DNA form, the CDR3 reads TGTGCCTGGCGGGACAGGGGGCTCACAGATACGCAGTATTTT. This codes for CAWRDRGLTDTQYF.

This chain joins TRBV6-1 and TRBJ2-7; D call uncertain. Germline V gene lookup returns CDR1 MNHNS and CDR2 SASEGT. The CDR3 runs 12 residues. V was shortened by 4 bases and J by 0 bases, with 4 bases between the two germline ends. The CDR3 DNA sequence: TGTGCCAGCAGTGGCAGCTCCTACGAGCAGTACTTC. Its protein product is CASSGSSYEQYF.

This clone was counted only a few times. The chain uses TRBV9 and TRBJ2-4; 7 bases fit TRBD1. Per germline, CDR1 SGDLS and CDR2 YYNGEE. The J segment lost 3 bases and the V segment lost 1 base, leaving 10 bases of the junction unmatched. The CDR3 length is 17 residues. The chain's CDR3 is CASSVRGGRRCKNIQYF. Here the CDR3 DNA reads TGTGCCAGCAGCGTACGAGGGGGCCGGCGGTGCAAAAACATTCAGTACTTC.

The V call is TRBV7-9, the J call TRBJ2-7, with 11 bases matching TRBD1. The CDR3 length is 14 residues. The junction had 5 bases not matched to a gene; V was cut back by 4 bases and J by 6 bases. The germline V gene has CDR1 SEHNR and CDR2 FQNEAQ (reference sequence). The CDR3 nucleotides are TGTGCCAGCAGCTCCGGACAGGGGGCGGGCGAGCAGTACTTC. Encoded protein: CASSSGQGAGEQYF.

This clone was detected only once. The rearrangement links TRBV9 to TRBJ1-1, with 7 bases fitting TRBD1. This CDR3 spans 13 amino acids. The trim removed 2 bases at V and 5 bases at J, leaving 3 bases unmatched. CDR1 SGDLS and CDR2 YYNGEE come from the germline V gene. The CDR3 protein is CASSVRGDTEAFF. CDR3 nucleotides: TGTGCCAGCAGCGTCAGGGGGGATACTGAAGCTTTCTTT. Full variable domain (remainder filled in from reference TRBV9 and TRBJ1-1): DSGVTQTPKHLITATGQRVTLRCSPRSGDLSVYWYQQSLDQGLQFLIQYYNGEERAKGNILERFSAQQFPDLHSELNLSSLELGDSALYFCASSVRGDTEAFFGQGTRLTVV.

The V call is TRBV4-3, the J call TRBJ2-7, with TRBD1 matching over 10 bases. This CDR3 comprises 16 residues. Trimming took 4 bases from V and 3 from J; bases not matched to a gene: 9. The germline V gene encodes CDR1 LGHNA and CDR2 YSLEER. The CDR3 nucleotides read TGCGCCAGCAGCCCACAAGCCGGGACAGGGGACTACGAGCAGTACTTC. It specifies CASSPQAGTGDYEQYF.

The chain uses TRBV4-3 and TRBJ1-5; D gene uncertain. The CDR3 is made up of 15 amino acids. In germline, CDR1 is LGHNA, CDR2 YSLEER. V was pared by 0 bases and J by 5 bases, with 11 bases between. The CDR3 nucleotides are TGCGCCAGCAGCCAAGATCCGGAGGGCTATCAGCCCCAGCATTTT. Translation gives CASSQDPEGYQPQHF.

The chain links TRBV18 to TRBJ1-2, with D perhaps matching TRBD1 (6 bases). Trimming shortened V by 2 bases and J by 4 bases, and 23 bases separated the two germline ends. The germline gives CDR1 KGHSH, CDR2 LQKENI. CDR3 length equals 18 residues. CDR3 sequence reads: CASSPSSPGWGRSYGYTF. In DNA, the CDR3 is TGTGCCAGCTCACCAAGTAGCCCTGGGTGGGGGCGCAGCTATGGCTACACCTTC.

As DNA, the CDR3 is TGTGCCAGCAGTGAAGAACCTCGGGGCACTGAAGCTTTCTTT. This gives the protein CASSEEPRGTEAFF. This chain links TRBV6-1 with TRBJ1-1; D unresolved. V lost 1 base and J 4 bases, leaving 10 bases between the germline ends. The CDR3 runs 14 residues. The germline V gene has CDR1 MNHNS and CDR2 SASEGT.

The chain employs TRBV19 and TRBJ2-4; the D gene is possibly TRBD1 (7 bases). The CDR3 covers 12 residues. Trimming took 8 bases from V and 12 from J, leaving 17 bases between them. CDR1 is LNHDA and CDR2 is SQIVND in the germline V gene (reference sequence). The CDR3 bases are TGTGCCAGTTCCCGTTGGGGGGACAGTCAGTACTTC. This encodes CASSRWGDSQYF.

The count of this clone is one. This chain links TRBV28 with TRBJ2-3, with 8 bases matching TRBD1. Unmatched junction bases numbered 12, after V lost 8 bases and J lost 5 bases. The germline gives CDR1 MDHEN, CDR2 SYDVKM. This CDR3 is 15 amino acids long. The CDR3 nucleotides read TGTGCCAGCGAATCTACCAGGGGGCCCGTAGATACGCAGTATTTT. Translation: CASESTRGPVDTQYF.

V is TRBV5-5 and J is TRBJ1-4; 9 bases match TRBD1. Trimming at V came to 1 base and at J to 8 bases, leaving 9 bases not matched to a gene. Looked up from germline, CDR1 is SGHKS and CDR2 is YYEKEE (reference sequence). CDR3 length equals 16 residues. CDR3 sequence: CASSLPPGTGLEKLFF. The CDR3 nucleotides are TGTGCCAGCAGCTTGCCCCCCGGGACAGGGTTAGAAAAACTGTTTTTT.

The CDR3 DNA is TGTGCCAGTAGTTACAGGACCGGTGGAGCTTTCTTT. Its translation is CASSYRTGGAFF. This chain uses TRBV19 with TRBJ1-1, with a tentative D call TRBD1 (5 bases). The CDR3 covers 12 residues. Germline CDR1 reads LNHDA; CDR2 reads SQIVND (reference sequence). Trimming removed 5 bases at V and 10 bases at J, with 14 bases between.

J is TRBJ2-4 and V is TRBV7-2; maybe TRBD1 (5 bases). V was cut by 2 bases and J by 12 bases, with 20 bases left in between. Germline V CDR1 and CDR2: SGHTA, FQGNSA. This CDR3 comprises 15 residues. The CDR3 region has the DNA TGTGCCAGCAGCTTAAGACAGTCGTCCGACGGCAGTCAGTACTTC. Its protein is CASSLRQSSDGSQYF.

The chain couples TRBV10-3 to TRBJ2-3, with 8 bases identical to TRBD2. Looked up from germline, CDR1 is ENHRY and CDR2 is SYGVKD. This CDR3 has 15 amino acids. After removal of 6 bases from V and 0 bases from J, the junction contained 5 bases not matched to a gene. The CDR3 spells CAISSLAVSTDTQYF. The CDR3 nucleotides are TGTGCCATCAGCTCACTAGCGGTTAGCACAGATACGCAGTATTTT.

V usage is TRBV9 and J usage is TRBJ1-4, with a possible D match to TRBD1 (5 bases). Germline V gene data show CDR1 as SGDLS and CDR2 as YYNGEE. The CDR3 runs to 15 residues. The germline V and J ends were trimmed by 2 bases and 8 bases, with 16 bases remaining between them. CDR3 sequence: CASSVWGQGSEKLFF. In DNA, the CDR3 is TGTGCCAGCAGCGTTTGGGGCCAGGGAAGCGAAAAACTGTTTTTT.

The chain carries TRBV25-1 and TRBJ1-2; tentative D call: TRBD1 (5 bases). Germline lookup yields CDR1 MGHDK and CDR2 SYGVNS. V was clipped by 1 base and J by 4 bases, with 13 bases between them. The CDR3 covers 15 residues. CDR3 coding DNA: TGTGCCAGCAGTGAATGGGGCAGAAGTACCTATGGCTACACCTTC. Translated, it gives CASSEWGRSTYGYTF.

The chain couples TRBV7-6 to TRBJ2-1; a weak D match, TRBD1 (6 bases). CDR1 is SGHVS, CDR2 FNYEAQ, per germline. The CDR3 spans 15 residues. The V end was cut by 2 bases, the J end by 7 bases, with 15 bases between. The CDR3 DNA reads TGTGCCAGCAGCTTAATCAGGGGTAGTCAGAATGAGCAGTTCTTC. This encodes CASSLIRGSQNEQFF. Variable domain in full (rest from reference TRBV7-6 and TRBJ2-1): GAGVSQSPRYKVTKRGQDVALRCDPISGHVSLYWYRQALGQGPEFLTYFNYEAQQDKSGLPNDRFSAERPEGSISTLTIQRTEQRDSAMYRCASSLIRGSQNEQFFGPGTRLTVL.

This clone appeared a single time. The J gene is TRBJ2-2, the V gene TRBV6-4, with 7 bases lining up with TRBD1. CDR3 length: 15 amino acids. Germline lookup yields CDR1 MRHNA and CDR2 SNTAGT. V shed 4 bases and J 3 bases; nucleotides not matched to a gene: 5. The CDR3 region is CASSVTTGYTGELFF. In DNA, the CDR3 is TGTGCCAGCAGTGTTACGACAGGGTACACCGGGGAGCTGTTTTTT.

V gene TRBV9 combines with J gene TRBJ2-3; the match to TRBD2 covers 7 bases. CDR3 size: 16 residues. J lost 1 base, V lost 2 bases, and 7 bases had no gene match. CDR1 and CDR2 (germline): SGDLS, YYNGEE. The CDR3 region is CASSVILGGGTDTQYF. As DNA, the CDR3 is TGTGCCAGCAGCGTTATACTGGGGGGGGGCACAGATACGCAGTATTTT.

The CDR3 DNA reads as TGTGCCAGCAGCGTACTGACAGGGAGCTATCCTAATGAGCAGTTCTTC. This codes for CASSVLTGSYPNEQFF. This chain uses TRBV5-6 with TRBJ2-1; 7 nucleotides agree with TRBD1. Looked up from germline, CDR1 is SGHDT and CDR2 is YYEEEE. After removal of 4 bases from V and 7 bases from J, the junction contained 14 bases not matched to a gene. The CDR3 totals 16 residues.

This clone was recorded a few times. The rearrangement links TRBV2 to TRBJ2-1; 10 bases match TRBD1. V shed 5 bases, J shed 16 bases, and the junction held 5 bases outside the gene matches. From germline, CDR1 is SNHLY and CDR2 FYNNEI. CDR3 size: 11 residues. The CDR3 loop reads CASSLDRGIFF. The CDR3 region has the DNA TGTGCCAGCAGTTTGGACAGGGGGATTTTCTTC.

The chain joins TRBV19 to TRBJ1-1; maybe TRBD1 (6 bases). CDR3 length: 14 amino acids. The V gene's germline CDR1 is LNHDA and CDR2 SQIVND (reference sequence). Deletions cut 7 bases from V and 4 bases from J, with 16 bases between. The DNA for the CDR3 is TGTGCCAGTATAGGGGGGGCGTACGGCACTGAAGCTTTCTTT. It is translated as CASIGGAYGTEAFF.